The TCR beta chain under discussion was sequenced for a study of T cell repertoires in ileal Crohn's disease. Overall study findings and caveats: All patients with clonality above 26.8% had endoscopic recurrence.

Comment on this clone: Antigen: not known.

Around 0.45 micrograms of biopsy DNA per sample underwent TCRB immunosequencing. Repertoires were generated with immunoSEQ multiplex PCR, while TCRdb's copy carries only in-frame clones and drops some. The repertoire holds 15,000 to 20,000 clones, with more than 55% as singletons. This CDR3 spans 16 amino acids. Germline values: CDR1 SNHLY, CDR2 FYNNEI. Trimming stripped 2 bases from V and 5 bases from J, with 15 bases between. The chain is built from TRBV2 and TRBJ2-2; weak D call: TRBD2 (6 bases). The clonotype comes from an adult with Crohn's disease. The sample was ileal tissue. The CDR3 sequence is CASSENGGGGTGELFF. CDR3 in DNA: TGTGCCAGCAGTGAAAATGGGGGAGGAGGAACCGGGGAGCTGTTTTTT.